The table lists the clone carrying this T cell receptor (beta chain) with a few counts. RNA transcripts yielded amplified TCR beta CDR3 regions. First-round RT-PCR with HTBI primers amplified the TCR CDR3 region. A single record per CDR3 protein comes from TCRdb applying MiXCR to the multiplex PCR reads. The profile shows around 580,000 distinct CDR3 sequences, 15% to 20% of them singletons. The entry originates in a study of T cells in Graves' hyperthyroidism and ophthalmopathy. The PBMCs were taken from less than 11 ml of fresh peripheral blood. This CDR3 spans 17 amino acids. Germline V lookup: CDR1 SGHNT, CDR2 YYREEE (reference sequence). Trimming removed 0 bases from V and 0 bases from J, with 16 bases in between.

The sequence derives from a woman in her late teens or twenties with Graves' hyperthyroidism. Material: blood. The chain uses TRBV5-4 and TRBJ2-7; D is possibly TRBD2 (6 bases). CDR3 sequence (DNA): TGTGCCAGCAGCTTGGCCGACACGGAGGGGATCTCCTACGAGCAGTACTTC. This gives the protein CASSLADTEGISYEQYF.